This record covers a single T cell receptor (beta chain). Its antigen is currently unknown. Sample time point: patch test 3, about 24 weeks after DPC sensitization. The treatment denotes: therapeutic diphenylcyclopropenone sensitization with weekly scalp DPC. RNA extraction used unfractionated whole blood as the source of total RNA. This entry is derived from a study of human T cells and chemical hapten exposure. CDR3 size: 17 residues. V dropped 3 bases and J dropped 4; count of bases not matched to a gene: 10. Under the authors' procedure: TCR counts had a median of approximately 96,000 per sample and spanned 23,224 to 690,600. TCRdb used MiXCR to reprocess the RACE reads, holding one entry per CDR3 protein. TCRdb, not the original authors, processed these V and J calls. The table lists about 120,000 distinct CDR3 sequences, 10% to 12% of them singletons. Whole-study results and caveats: Controls had significantly fewer large CDR3 similarity clusters than were formed by expanded TCRs.

Sequencing was performed on whole blood, taken in connection with sensitization to the hapten diphenylcyclopropenone (DPC). The TCR comes from a woman in her forties or fifties with alopecia areata. Some clones in this sample may be carry-over from other donors' samples. The gene calls are TRBV12-3 or TRBV12-4 and TRBJ2-3, with 10 nucleotides matching TRBD2. CDR3 sequence reads: CASSLARLAGLADTQYF. The CDR3 bases are TGTGCCAGCAGTTTGGCCCGACTAGCGGGTTTGGCAGATACGCAGTATTTT.